The 15 T cell receptor beta chains below were found in one sample sequenced in a study of shared clonotypes between healthy human individuals. The repertoire was sequenced with immunoSEQ multiplex PCR; TCRdb's copy has only in-frame clones and lacks some. The sample has roughly 1,800,000 clones; approximately 94% are singletons. Positive CCR7 selection of CD45RO-negative cells yielded the naive CD8 cells, and terminally differentiated effector memory CD45RA+ cells were excluded. The sequencing sample was made of naive CD8+ T cells sorted from blood. These receptors all come from a man between 18 and 35 years old in good health.

Points on this clone: The identical CDR3 is also encoded by other nucleotide sequences in the sample. The chain is built from TRBV27 and TRBJ2-7, with D possibly being TRBD2 (5 bases). Germline values: CDR1 MNHEY, CDR2 SMNVEV (reference sequence). The CDR3 covers 13 residues. V was clipped by 3 bases and J by 4 bases, with 10 bases between them. Here the CDR3 reads CASSFGLFYEQYF. The CDR3, as DNA: TGTGCCAGCAGTTTTGGACTTTTTTACGAGCAGTACTTC.

The V call is TRBV9, the J call TRBJ2-2, with TRBD2 as a possible D gene (6 bases). The CDR3 is 16 amino acids. The germline V and J ends were trimmed by 0 bases and 10 bases, with 19 bases remaining between them. Germline assignment: CDR1 SGDLS and CDR2 YYNGEE. CDR3 DNA sequence: TGTGCCAGCAGCGTAGGCGATACGGCGGGAAGGGAGGAGCTGTTTTTT. Protein product: CASSVGDTAGREELFF. Drawing the rest from reference TRBV9 and TRBJ2-2, the complete variable domain is DSGVTQTPKHLITATGQRVTLRCSPRSGDLSVYWYQQSLDQGLQFLIQYYNGEERAKGNILERFSAQQFPDLHSELNLSSLELGDSALYFCASSVGDTAGREELFFGEGSRLTVL.

The V gene is TRBV5-4, the J gene TRBJ2-1; TRBD2 agrees at 10 bases. Germline lookup yields CDR1 SGHNT and CDR2 YYREEE (reference sequence). J lost 8 bases, V lost 4 bases, and 9 bases had no gene match. CDR3 length: 15 amino acids. The CDR3 sequence: CASSSGRALAHEQFF. The CDR3 DNA follows: TGTGCCAGCAGCAGCGGGAGGGCCCTCGCCCATGAGCAGTTCTTC.

The chain recombines TRBV19 with TRBJ2-7, with 7 bases lining up with TRBD1. V gave up 0 bases and J gave up 5 bases; unmatched junction bases: 7. CDR1 LNHDA and CDR2 SQIVND come from the germline V gene (reference sequence). CDR3 length equals 15 residues. CDR3 region: CASSIDVTQGNEQYF. The CDR3 nucleotides read TGTGCCAGTAGTATAGACGTCACACAGGGGAACGAGCAGTACTTC. Based on the CDR3 plus reference TRBV19 and TRBJ2-7, the full variable domain is DGGITQSPKYLFRKEGQNVTLSCEQNLNHDAMYWYRQDPGQGLRLIYYSQIVNDFQKGDIAEGYSVSREKKESFPLTVTSAQKNPTAFYLCASSIDVTQGNEQYFGPGTRLTVT.

The chain has TRBV4-2 and TRBJ2-5, with D maybe TRBD1 (6 bases). Germline V CDR1 and CDR2: LGHNA, YNFKEQ. The length of the CDR3 is 15 residues. V was clipped by 2 bases and J by 1 base, with 11 bases between them. Here the CDR3 reads CASSQLQGPQETQYF. The CDR3 region has the DNA TGTGCCAGCAGCCAACTACAGGGCCCCCAAGAGACCCAGTACTTC.

The J gene is TRBJ2-7, the V gene TRBV14; either TRBD1 or TRBD2 may fit D (6 bases each). This CDR3 has 14 amino acids. V gave up 4 bases and J gave up 3 bases, with 13 bases separating them. The germline gives CDR1 SGHDN, CDR2 FVKESK. As DNA, the CDR3 is TGTGCCAGCAGCCGGGGGGCACTTGTCTACGAGCAGTACTTC. Protein: CASSRGALVYEQYF.

This clone was detected once. The chain carries TRBV29-1 and TRBJ2-1; D perhaps matches TRBD2 (5 bases). V was shortened by 4 bases and J by 6 bases, with 7 bases between the two germline ends. This CDR3 spans 11 amino acids. Germline assignment: CDR1 SQVTM and CDR2 ANQGSEA. CDR3 amino acids: CSVASPNEQFF. The DNA for the CDR3 is TGCAGCGTTGCTAGCCCCAATGAGCAGTTCTTC.

The V call is TRBV15, the J call TRBJ2-5, with TRBD2 matching over 7 bases. In germline, CDR1 is LNHNV, CDR2 YYDKDF (reference sequence). This CDR3 region has 14 residues. Unmatched junction bases numbered 4, after V lost 1 base and J lost 5 bases. CDR3 protein: CATSRARGLETQYF. CDR3 in DNA: TGTGCCACCAGCAGAGCGCGGGGGTTGGAGACCCAGTACTTC.

The chain uses TRBV6-5 and TRBJ1-1; no reliable D call. CDR1 is MNHEY, CDR2 SVGAGI, per germline. The CDR3 loop spans 13 amino acids. Trimming cost V 2 bases and J 1 base, with 5 bases left between them. The DNA of the CDR3 is TGTGCCAGCAGTTACGACTGGAACACTGAAGCTTTCTTT. It encodes CASSYDWNTEAFF.

This chain connects TRBV9 to TRBJ2-7; 8 positions match TRBD2. Losses at the gene ends were 4 bases for V and 7 bases for J; bases not matched to a gene: 10. Germline CDR1 is SGDLS and CDR2 is YYNGEE. CDR3 length equals 14 residues. The CDR3 sequence: CASSPPGGRGEQYF. The CDR3 DNA reads as TGTGCCAGCAGCCCCCCGGGGGGGAGAGGGGAGCAGTACTTC. The variable domain in full, with the rest retrieved from reference TRBV9 and TRBJ2-7, is DSGVTQTPKHLITATGQRVTLRCSPRSGDLSVYWYQQSLDQGLQFLIQYYNGEERAKGNILERFSAQQFPDLHSELNLSSLELGDSALYFCASSPPGGRGEQYFGPGTRLTVT.

A note on this clone: Within the sample, other DNA sequences also encode this same CDR3. The chain combines TRBV27 with TRBJ1-2; D is unresolved. Trimming shortened V by 2 bases and J by 2 bases, and 6 bases separated the two germline ends. The CDR3 covers 13 residues. The germline gives CDR1 MNHEY, CDR2 SMNVEV (reference sequence). The CDR3 nucleotides are TGTGCCAGCAGTTTAACAGTGAACTATGGCTACACCTTC. Its translation is CASSLTVNYGYTF.

The CDR3 sequence: CASSEREPGDEQFF. CDR3 nucleotide sequence: TGCGCCAGCAGTGAGAGGGAACCTGGGGATGAGCAGTTCTTC. The chain uses TRBV10-1 and TRBJ2-1; D gene uncertain. V lost 2 bases and J lost 8, with 13 bases in between. The germline gives CDR1 WNHNN, CDR2 SYGVQD (reference sequence). CDR3 length equals 14 residues.

The chain employs TRBV29-1 and TRBJ2-7, with 7 bases aligning to TRBD1. The trim removed 3 bases at V and 2 bases at J, leaving 4 bases unmatched. Germline V gene lookup returns CDR1 SQVTM and CDR2 ANQGSEA. This CDR3 contains 13 residues. The CDR3 coding sequence is TGCAGCGTTGAGAACAGGGGCACCTACGAGCAGTACTTC. This sequence encodes CSVENRGTYEQYF.

The V gene is TRBV4-3, the J gene TRBJ2-2; D is unresolved. CDR1 and CDR2 from the germline V gene are LGHNA and YSLEER. This CDR3 spans 19 amino acids. Trimming cost V 4 bases and J 3 bases, with 24 bases left between them. Here the CDR3 DNA reads TGCGCCAGCAGCCCCGAGAGTCAAGTAGGGATTCAGGACACCGGGGAGCTGTTTTTT. Translated: CASSPESQVGIQDTGELFF.

The rearrangement links TRBV6-5 to TRBJ1-1; no clear D. Germline loops: CDR1 MNHEY, CDR2 SVGAGI. This CDR3 spans 13 amino acids. V lost 6 bases, J lost 0 bases, and 8 bases lay in between. The CDR3 reads CASSPQMNTEAFF. CDR3 nucleotide sequence: TGTGCCAGCAGCCCCCAGATGAACACTGAAGCTTTCTTT.